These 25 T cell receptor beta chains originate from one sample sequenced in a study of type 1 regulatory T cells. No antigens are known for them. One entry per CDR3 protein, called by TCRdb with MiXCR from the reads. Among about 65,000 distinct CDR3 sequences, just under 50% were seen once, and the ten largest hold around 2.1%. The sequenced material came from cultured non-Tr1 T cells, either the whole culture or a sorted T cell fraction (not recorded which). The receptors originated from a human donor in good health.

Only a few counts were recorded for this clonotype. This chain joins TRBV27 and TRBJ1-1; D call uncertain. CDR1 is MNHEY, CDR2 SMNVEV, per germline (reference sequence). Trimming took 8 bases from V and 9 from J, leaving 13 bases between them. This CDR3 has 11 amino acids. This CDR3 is CASGRRQKAFF. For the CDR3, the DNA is TGTGCCAGCGGTCGACGCCAGAAAGCTTTCTTT.

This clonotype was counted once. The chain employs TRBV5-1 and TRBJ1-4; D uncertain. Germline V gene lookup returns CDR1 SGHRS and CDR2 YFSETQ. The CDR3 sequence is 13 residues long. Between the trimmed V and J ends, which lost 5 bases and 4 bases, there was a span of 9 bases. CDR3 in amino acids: CASRERDNEKLFF. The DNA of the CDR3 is TGCGCCAGCAGGGAACGGGATAATGAAAAACTGTTTTTT.

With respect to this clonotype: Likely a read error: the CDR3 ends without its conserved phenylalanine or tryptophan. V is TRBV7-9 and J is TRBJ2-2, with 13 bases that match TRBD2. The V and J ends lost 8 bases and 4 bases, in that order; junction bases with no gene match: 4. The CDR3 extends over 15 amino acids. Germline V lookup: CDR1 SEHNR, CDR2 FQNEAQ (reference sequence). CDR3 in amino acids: CASGLAGALTGELFL. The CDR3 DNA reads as TGTGCCAGCGGACTAGCGGGGGCCCTCACCGGGGAGCTGTTTCTT.

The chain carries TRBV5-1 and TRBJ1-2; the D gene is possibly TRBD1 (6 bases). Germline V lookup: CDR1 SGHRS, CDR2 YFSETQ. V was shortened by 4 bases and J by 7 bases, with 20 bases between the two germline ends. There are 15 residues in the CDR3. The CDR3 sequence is CASSLGQPHQGGYTF. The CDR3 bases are TGCGCCAGCAGCCTCGGACAGCCTCACCAAGGTGGCTACACCTTC. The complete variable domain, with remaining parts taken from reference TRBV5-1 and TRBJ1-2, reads KAGVTQTPRYLIKTRGQQVTLSCSPISGHRSVSWYQQTPGQGLQFLFEYFSETQRNKGNFPGRFSGRQFSNSRSEMNVSTLELGDSALYLCASSLGQPHQGGYTFGSGTRLTVV.

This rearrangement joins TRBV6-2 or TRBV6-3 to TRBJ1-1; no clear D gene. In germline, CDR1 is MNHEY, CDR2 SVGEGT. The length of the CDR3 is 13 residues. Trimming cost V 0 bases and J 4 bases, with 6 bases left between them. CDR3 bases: TGTGCCAGCAGTTACTCCCGGGGCACTGAAGCTTTCTTT. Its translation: CASSYSRGTEAFF.

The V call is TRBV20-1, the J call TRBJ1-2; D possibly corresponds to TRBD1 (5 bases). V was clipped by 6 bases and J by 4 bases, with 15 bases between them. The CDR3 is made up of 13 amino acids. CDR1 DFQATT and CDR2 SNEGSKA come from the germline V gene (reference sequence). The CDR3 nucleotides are TGCAGTGCAAAAGACCAGGGCTTCTATGGCTACACCTTC. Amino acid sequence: CSAKDQGFYGYTF.

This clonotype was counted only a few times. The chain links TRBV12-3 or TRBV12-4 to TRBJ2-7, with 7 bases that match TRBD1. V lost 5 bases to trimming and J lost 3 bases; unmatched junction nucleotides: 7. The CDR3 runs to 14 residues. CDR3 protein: CASSGDRQGYEQYF. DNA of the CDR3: TGTGCCAGCAGTGGAGATAGACAGGGCTACGAGCAGTACTTC.

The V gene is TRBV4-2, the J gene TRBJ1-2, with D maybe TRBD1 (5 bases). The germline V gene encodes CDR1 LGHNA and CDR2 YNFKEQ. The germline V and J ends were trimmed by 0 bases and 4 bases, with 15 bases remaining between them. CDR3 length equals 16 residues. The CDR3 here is CASSQETTVSFYGYTF. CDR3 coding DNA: TGTGCCAGCAGCCAAGAAACGACAGTAAGCTTCTATGGCTACACCTTC.

The CDR3 DNA sequence: TGTGCCAGCAGCTTAGGACAGGGCGCTAACTATGGCTACACCTTC. This translates into CASSLGQGANYGYTF. The chain joins TRBV7-9 to TRBJ1-2, with 7 positions matching TRBD1. Germline lookup yields CDR1 SEHNR and CDR2 FQNEAQ (reference sequence). V lost 1 base, J lost 0 bases, and 2 bases stayed unmatched. The CDR3 runs 15 residues. The full variable domain, rest sourced from reference TRBV7-9 and TRBJ1-2, is DTGVSQNPRHKITKRGQNVTFRCDPISEHNRLYWYRQTLGQGPEFLTYFQNEAQLEKSRLLSDRFSAERPKGSFSTLEIQRTEQGDSAMYLCASSLGQGANYGYTFGSGTRLTVV.

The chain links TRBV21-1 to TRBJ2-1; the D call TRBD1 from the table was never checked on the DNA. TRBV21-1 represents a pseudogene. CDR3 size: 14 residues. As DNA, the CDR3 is TGTGCCAGTGTCAGGGAAGTCACCTACAATGAGCAGTTCTTC. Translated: CASVREVTYNEQFF.

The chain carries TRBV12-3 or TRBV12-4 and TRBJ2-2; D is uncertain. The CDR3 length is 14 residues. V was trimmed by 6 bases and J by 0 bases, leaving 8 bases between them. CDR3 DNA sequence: TGTGCCAGCAGAGGTAAAGCGAACACCGGGGAGCTGTTTTTT. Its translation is CASRGKANTGELFF.

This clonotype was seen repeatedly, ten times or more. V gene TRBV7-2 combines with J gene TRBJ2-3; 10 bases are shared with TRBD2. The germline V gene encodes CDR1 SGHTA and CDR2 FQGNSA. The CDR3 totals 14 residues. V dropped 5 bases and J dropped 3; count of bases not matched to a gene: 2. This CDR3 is CASSQGLATDTQYF. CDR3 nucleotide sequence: TGTGCCAGCAGCCAGGGACTAGCGACAGATACGCAGTATTTT.

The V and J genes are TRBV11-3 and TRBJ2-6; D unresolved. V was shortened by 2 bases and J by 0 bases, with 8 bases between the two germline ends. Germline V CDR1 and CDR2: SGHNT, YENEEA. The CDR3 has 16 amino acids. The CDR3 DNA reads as TGTGCCAGCAGCTTACAGGCCTTCTCTGGGGCCAACGTCCTGACTTTC. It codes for CASSLQAFSGANVLTF.

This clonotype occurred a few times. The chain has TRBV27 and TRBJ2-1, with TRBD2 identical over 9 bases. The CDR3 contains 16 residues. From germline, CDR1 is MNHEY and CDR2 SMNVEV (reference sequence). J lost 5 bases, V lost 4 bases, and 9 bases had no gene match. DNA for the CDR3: TGTGCCAGCAGTTCCGACCTAGCGGGGTCGAACAATGAGCAGTTCTTC. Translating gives CASSSDLAGSNNEQFF.

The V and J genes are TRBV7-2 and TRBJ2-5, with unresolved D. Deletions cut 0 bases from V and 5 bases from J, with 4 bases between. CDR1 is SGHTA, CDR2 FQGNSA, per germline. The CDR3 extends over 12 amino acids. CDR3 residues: CASSLAYETQYF. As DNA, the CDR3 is TGTGCCAGCAGCTTAGCGTATGAGACCCAGTACTTC.

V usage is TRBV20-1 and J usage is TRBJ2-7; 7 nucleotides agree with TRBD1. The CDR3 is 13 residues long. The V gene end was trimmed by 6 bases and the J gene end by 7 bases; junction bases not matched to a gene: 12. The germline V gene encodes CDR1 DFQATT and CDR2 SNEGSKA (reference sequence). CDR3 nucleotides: TGCAGTGCGACGGTGACAGGGATTGGAGAGCAGTACTTC. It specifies CSATVTGIGEQYF.

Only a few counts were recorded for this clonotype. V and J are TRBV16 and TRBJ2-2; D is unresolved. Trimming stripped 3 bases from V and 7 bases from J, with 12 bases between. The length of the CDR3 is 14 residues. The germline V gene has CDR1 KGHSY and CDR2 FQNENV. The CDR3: CASSQSHTGGELFF. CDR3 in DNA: TGTGCCAGCAGCCAGTCCCACACTGGCGGGGAGCTGTTTTTT.

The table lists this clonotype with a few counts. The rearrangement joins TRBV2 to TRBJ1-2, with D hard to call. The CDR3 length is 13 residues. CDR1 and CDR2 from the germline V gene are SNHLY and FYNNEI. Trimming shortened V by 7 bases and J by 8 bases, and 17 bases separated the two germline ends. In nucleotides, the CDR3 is TGTGCCAGCACCGAAGGAGTCCTGAGGGGCTACACCTTC. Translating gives CASTEGVLRGYTF.

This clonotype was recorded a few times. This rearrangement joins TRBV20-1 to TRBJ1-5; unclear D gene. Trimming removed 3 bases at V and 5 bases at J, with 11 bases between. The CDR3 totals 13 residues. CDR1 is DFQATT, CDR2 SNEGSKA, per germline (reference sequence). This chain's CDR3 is CSARSTPDQPQHF. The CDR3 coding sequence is TGCAGTGCTAGGTCGACCCCCGATCAGCCCCAGCATTTT.

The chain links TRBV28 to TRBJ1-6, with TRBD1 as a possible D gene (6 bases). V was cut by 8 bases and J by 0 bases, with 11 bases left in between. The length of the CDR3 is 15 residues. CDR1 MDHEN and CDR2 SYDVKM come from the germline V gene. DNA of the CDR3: TGTGCCAGCGCGGGGGCTAGCTCCTATAATTCACCCCTCCACTTT. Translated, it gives CASAGASSYNSPLHF.

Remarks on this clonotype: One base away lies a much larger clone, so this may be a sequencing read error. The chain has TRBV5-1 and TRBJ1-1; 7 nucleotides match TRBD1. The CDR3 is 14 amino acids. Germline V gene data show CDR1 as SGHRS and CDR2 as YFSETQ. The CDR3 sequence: CTSSLGQTYTEAFF. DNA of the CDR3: TGCACCAGCAGCCTGGGACAGACCTACACTGAAGCTTTCTTT.

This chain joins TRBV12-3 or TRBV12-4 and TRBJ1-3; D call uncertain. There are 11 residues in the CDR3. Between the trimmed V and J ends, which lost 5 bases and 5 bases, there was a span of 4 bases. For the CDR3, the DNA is TGTGCCAGCAGTGCTCGAAACACCATATATTTT. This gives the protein CASSARNTIYF.

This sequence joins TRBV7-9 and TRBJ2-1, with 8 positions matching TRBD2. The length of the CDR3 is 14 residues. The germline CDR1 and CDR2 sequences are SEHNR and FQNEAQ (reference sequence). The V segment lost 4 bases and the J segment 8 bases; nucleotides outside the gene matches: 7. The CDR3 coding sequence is TGTGCCAGCAGCTGGACGGGGGGGCGATATGAGCAGTTCTTC. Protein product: CASSWTGGRYEQFF.

In nucleotides, the CDR3 is TGCAGTGCTTTTAGCGGGGGTACCACAGATACGCAGTATTTT. This translates into CSAFSGGTTDTQYF. The gene calls are TRBV20-1 and TRBJ2-3, with 9 bases that match TRBD2. From germline, CDR1 is DFQATT and CDR2 SNEGSKA (reference sequence). The CDR3 covers 14 residues. V shed 5 bases and J 2 bases; nucleotides not matched to a gene: 5.

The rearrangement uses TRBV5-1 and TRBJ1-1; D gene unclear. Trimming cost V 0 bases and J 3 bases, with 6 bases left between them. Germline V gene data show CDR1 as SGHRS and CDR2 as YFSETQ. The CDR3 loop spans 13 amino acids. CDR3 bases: TGCGCCAGCAGCTTGGAGGGTCACACTGAAGCTTTCTTT. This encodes CASSLEGHTEAFF. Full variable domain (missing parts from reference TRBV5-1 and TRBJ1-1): KAGVTQTPRYLIKTRGQQVTLSCSPISGHRSVSWYQQTPGQGLQFLFEYFSETQRNKGNFPGRFSGRQFSNSRSEMNVSTLELGDSALYLCASSLEGHTEAFFGQGTRLTVV.